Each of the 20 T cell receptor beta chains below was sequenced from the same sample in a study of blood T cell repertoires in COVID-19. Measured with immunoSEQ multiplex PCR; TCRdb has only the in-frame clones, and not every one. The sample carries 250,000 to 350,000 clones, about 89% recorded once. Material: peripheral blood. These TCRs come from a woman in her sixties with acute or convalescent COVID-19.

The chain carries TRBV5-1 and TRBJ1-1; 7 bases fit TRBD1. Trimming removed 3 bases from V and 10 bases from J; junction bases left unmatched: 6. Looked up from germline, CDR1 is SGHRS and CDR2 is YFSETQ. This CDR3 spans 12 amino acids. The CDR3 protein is CASSSDRDGAFF. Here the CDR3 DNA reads TGCGCCAGCAGCTCCGACAGGGACGGAGCTTTCTTT.

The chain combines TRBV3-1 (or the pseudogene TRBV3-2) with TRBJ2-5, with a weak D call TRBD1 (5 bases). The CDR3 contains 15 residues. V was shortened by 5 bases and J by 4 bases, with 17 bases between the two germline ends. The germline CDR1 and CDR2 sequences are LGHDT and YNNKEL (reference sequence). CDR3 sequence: CASSYGELRGETQYF. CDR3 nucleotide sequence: TGTGCCAGCAGCTACGGCGAGCTAAGGGGAGAGACCCAGTACTTC.

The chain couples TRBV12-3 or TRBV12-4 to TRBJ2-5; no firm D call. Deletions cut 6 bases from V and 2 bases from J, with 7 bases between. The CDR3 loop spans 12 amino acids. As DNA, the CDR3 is TGTGCCAGCAGCCTGGAGCAAGAGACCCAGTACTTC. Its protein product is CASSLEQETQYF.

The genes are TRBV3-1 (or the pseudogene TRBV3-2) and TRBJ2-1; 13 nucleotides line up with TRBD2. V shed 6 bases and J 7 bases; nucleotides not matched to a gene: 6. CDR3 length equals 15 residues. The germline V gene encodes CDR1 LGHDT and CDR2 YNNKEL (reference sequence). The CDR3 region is CASSRTSGGGNEQFF. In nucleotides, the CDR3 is TGTGCCAGCAGTCGAACTAGCGGGGGGGGAAATGAGCAGTTCTTC.

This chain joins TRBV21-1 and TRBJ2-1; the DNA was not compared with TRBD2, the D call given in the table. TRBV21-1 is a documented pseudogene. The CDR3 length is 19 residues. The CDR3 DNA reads TGTGCCAGCAGCAAACCCTTCAGGGGACTAGCGGGTAAGGGGTATGAGCAGTTCTTC. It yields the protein CASSKPFRGLAGKGYEQFF.

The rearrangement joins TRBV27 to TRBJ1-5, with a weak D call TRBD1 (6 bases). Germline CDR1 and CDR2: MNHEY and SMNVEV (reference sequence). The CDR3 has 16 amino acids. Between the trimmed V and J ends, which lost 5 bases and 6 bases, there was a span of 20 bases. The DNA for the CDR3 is TGTGCCAGCAGTCCGCGTGGGACACTGAGAGGTCAGCCCCAGCATTTT. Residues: CASSPRGTLRGQPQHF.

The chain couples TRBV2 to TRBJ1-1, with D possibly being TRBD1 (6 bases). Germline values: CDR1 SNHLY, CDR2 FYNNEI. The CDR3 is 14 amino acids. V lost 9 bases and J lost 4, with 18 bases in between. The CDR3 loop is CARTGFVGGTEAFF. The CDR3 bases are TGTGCCAGAACAGGGTTCGTGGGTGGCACTGAAGCTTTCTTT.

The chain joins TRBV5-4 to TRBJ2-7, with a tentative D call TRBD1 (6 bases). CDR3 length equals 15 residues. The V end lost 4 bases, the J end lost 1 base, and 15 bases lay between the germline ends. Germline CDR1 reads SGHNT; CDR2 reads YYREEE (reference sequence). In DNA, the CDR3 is TGTGCCAGCAGCGTAACAGGGTGGGTTTCCTACGAGCAGTACTTC. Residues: CASSVTGWVSYEQYF.

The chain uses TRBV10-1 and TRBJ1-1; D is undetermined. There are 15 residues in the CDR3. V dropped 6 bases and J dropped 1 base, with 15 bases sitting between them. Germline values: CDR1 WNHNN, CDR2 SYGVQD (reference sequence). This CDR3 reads CASRVVAGKNTEAFF. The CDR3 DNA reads TGCGCCAGCAGGGTGGTGGCAGGAAAGAACACTGAAGCTTTCTTT.

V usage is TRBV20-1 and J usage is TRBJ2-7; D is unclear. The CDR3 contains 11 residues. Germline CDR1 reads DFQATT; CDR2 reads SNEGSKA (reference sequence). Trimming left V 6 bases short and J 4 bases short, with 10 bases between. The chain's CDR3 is CSADGQYEQYF. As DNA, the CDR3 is TGCAGTGCAGATGGCCAGTACGAGCAGTACTTC.

CDR3 sequence (DNA): TGTGCCAGCGGGGGACAGGTGGGGAGAGATGGCTACACCTTC. Translating gives CASGGQVGRDGYTF. The chain recombines TRBV2 with TRBJ1-2; TRBD1 matches at 8 bases. The CDR3 has 14 residues. V trimming: 8 bases; J trimming: 6 bases; junction bases outside the gene matches: 11. The germline CDR1 and CDR2 sequences are SNHLY and FYNNEI.

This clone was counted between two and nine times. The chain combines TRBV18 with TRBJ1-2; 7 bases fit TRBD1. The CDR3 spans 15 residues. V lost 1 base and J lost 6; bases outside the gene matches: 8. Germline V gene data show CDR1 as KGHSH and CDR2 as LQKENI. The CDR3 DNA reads TGTGCCAGCTCACCACGGGTAACAGGGGTGGATGGCTACACCTTC. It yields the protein CASSPRVTGVDGYTF.

The CDR3 DNA sequence: TGTGCCAGCACCCTAGGGTCGGCAGGGCGCTACACCGGGGAGCTGTTTTTT. Its translation is CASTLGSAGRYTGELFF. The rearrangement uses TRBV7-3 and TRBJ2-2; D possibly corresponds to TRBD1 (5 bases). This CDR3 is built from 17 residues. Trimming took off 7 bases at V and 3 bases at J, with 21 bases between the two ends. Looked up from germline, CDR1 is SGHTA and CDR2 is FQGTGA.

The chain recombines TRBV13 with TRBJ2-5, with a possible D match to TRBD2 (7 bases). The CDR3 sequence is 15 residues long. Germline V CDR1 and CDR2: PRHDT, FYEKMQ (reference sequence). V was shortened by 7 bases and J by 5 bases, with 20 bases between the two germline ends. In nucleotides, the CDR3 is TGTGCCAGCACCCGCCGGGGGGCGCGGGATGAGACCCAGTACTTC. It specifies CASTRRGARDETQYF.

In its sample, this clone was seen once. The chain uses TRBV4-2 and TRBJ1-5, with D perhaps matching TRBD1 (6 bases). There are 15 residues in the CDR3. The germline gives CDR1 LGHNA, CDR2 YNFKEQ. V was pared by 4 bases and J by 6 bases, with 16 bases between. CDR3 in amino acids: CASSREQQGGQPQHF. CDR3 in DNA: TGTGCCAGCAGCCGTGAGCAACAGGGCGGTCAGCCCCAGCATTTT.

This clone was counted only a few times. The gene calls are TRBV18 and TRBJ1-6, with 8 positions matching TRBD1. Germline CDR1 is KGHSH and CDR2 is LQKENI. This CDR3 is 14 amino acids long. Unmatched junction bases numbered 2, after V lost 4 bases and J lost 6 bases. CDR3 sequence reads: CASSLTGANSPLHF. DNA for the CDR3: TGTGCCAGCTCACTGACAGGGGCTAATTCACCCCTCCACTTT.

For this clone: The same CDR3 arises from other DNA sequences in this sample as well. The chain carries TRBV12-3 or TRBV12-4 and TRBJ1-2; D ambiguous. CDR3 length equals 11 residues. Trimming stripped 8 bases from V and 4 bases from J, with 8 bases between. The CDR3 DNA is TGTGCCAGCTCCGGCGGCTATGGCTACACCTTC. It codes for CASSGGYGYTF.

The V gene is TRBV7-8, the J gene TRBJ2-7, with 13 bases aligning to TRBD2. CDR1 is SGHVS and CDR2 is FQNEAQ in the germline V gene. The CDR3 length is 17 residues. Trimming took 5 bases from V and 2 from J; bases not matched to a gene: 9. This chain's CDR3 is CASSPGLAGPYTYEQYF. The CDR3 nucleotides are TGTGCCAGCAGCCCGGGACTAGCGGGGCCCTACACCTACGAGCAGTACTTC. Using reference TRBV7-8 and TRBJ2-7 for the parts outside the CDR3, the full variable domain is GAGVSQSPRYKVAKRGQDVALRCDPISGHVSLFWYQQALGQGPEFLTYFQNEAQLDKSGLPSDRFFAERPEGSVSTLKIQRTQQEDSAVYLCASSPGLAGPYTYEQYFGPGTRLTVT.

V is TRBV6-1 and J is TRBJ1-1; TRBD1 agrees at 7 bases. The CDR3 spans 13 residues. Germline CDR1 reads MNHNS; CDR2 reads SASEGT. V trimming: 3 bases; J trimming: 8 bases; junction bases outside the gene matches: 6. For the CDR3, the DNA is TGTGCCAGCAGTGATGGAAGGGGGCACGAAGCTTTCTTT. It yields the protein CASSDGRGHEAFF.

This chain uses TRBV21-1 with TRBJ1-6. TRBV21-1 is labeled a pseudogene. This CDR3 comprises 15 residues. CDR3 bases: TGTGCCAGCAGCACAGACTTCTCCTATAATTCACCCCTCCACTTT. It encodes CASSTDFSYNSPLHF.